Following are 9 T cell receptor beta chains from one sample sequenced in a study of glioma-infiltrating T cells after dendritic cell vaccination. Regarding time point: after dendritic cell vaccination, including at tumor progression/relapse. Libraries were prepared by immunoSEQ multiplex PCR; TCRdb keeps only in-frame clonotypes and omits some of them. The sample carries approximately 50,000 clones, approximately 87% recorded once. Source: blood, taken after dendritic cell vaccination. The source of these receptors is a human donor with glioblastoma.

The chain recombines TRBV4-1 with TRBJ2-7; 8 nucleotides align to TRBD1. Germline V gene lookup returns CDR1 MGHRA and CDR2 YSYEKL. J lost 2 bases, V lost 3 bases, and 3 bases had no gene match. CDR3 length equals 14 residues. The CDR3 DNA is TGCGCCAGCAGCCATGACAGGGGCCCCTACGAGCAGTACTTC. It encodes CASSHDRGPYEQYF.

The CDR3 protein is CSVGSPEAFF. Here the CDR3 DNA reads TGCAGCGTTGGGAGTCCTGAAGCTTTCTTT. The chain is built from TRBV29-1 and TRBJ1-1; no clear D. This CDR3 region has 10 residues. The germline V gene has CDR1 SQVTM and CDR2 ANQGSEA. The germline V and J ends were trimmed by 4 bases and 6 bases, with 6 bases remaining between them.

The chain recombines TRBV10-3 with TRBJ2-7; 7 positions match TRBD1. J gave up 2 bases and V 6 bases, and 16 bases lay outside the gene matches. In germline, CDR1 is ENHRY, CDR2 SYGVKD. The CDR3 contains 17 residues. This chain's CDR3 is CAISPSIGQGVTYEQYF. For the CDR3, the DNA is TGTGCCATCAGCCCAAGTATTGGTCAGGGGGTCACCTACGAGCAGTACTTC.

This clone was recorded only once. This rearrangement joins TRBV4-1 to TRBJ1-5; D ambiguous. The CDR3 sequence is 15 residues long. V was trimmed by 2 bases and J by 2 bases, leaving 10 bases between them. Germline CDR1 MGHRA, CDR2 YSYEKL. The DNA for the CDR3 is TGCGCCAGCAGCCAACCGGGTAGTGGCAATCAGCCCCAGCATTTT. Protein product: CASSQPGSGNQPQHF.

The chain couples TRBV19 to TRBJ1-5; 7 bases agree with TRBD1. J gave up 3 bases and V 6 bases, and 8 bases lay outside the gene matches. This CDR3 is 15 amino acids long. Germline V gives CDR1 LNHDA, CDR2 SQIVND (reference sequence). The CDR3 DNA reads TGTGCCAGTAGATATCCCGGACAGGACAATCAGCCCCAGCATTTT. It is translated as CASRYPGQDNQPQHF.

The V and J genes are TRBV27 and TRBJ1-4, with 7 bases that match TRBD1. CDR3 length: 15 residues. Germline CDR1 MNHEY, CDR2 SMNVEV (reference sequence). V was pared by 3 bases and J by 3 bases, with 4 bases of the junction left unmatched. CDR3 sequence reads: CASSFRGLANEKLFF. The DNA of the CDR3 is TGTGCCAGCAGTTTTAGGGGGCTAGCTAATGAAAAACTGTTTTTT.

This clone is a singleton in its sample. The gene calls are TRBV7-9 and TRBJ1-2, with 7 bases fitting TRBD1. The CDR3 has 15 amino acids. Germline CDR1 and CDR2: SEHNR and FQNEAQ (reference sequence). The J segment lost 4 bases and the V segment lost 4 bases, leaving 9 bases of the junction unmatched. CDR3 region: CASSYNRGASYGYTF. In DNA form, the CDR3 reads TGTGCCAGCAGCTACAACAGGGGAGCATCCTATGGCTACACCTTC.

Only one count was recorded for this clone. The chain combines TRBV7-9 with TRBJ2-5; D is unclear. V was clipped by 4 bases and J by 3 bases, with 6 bases between them. CDR1 is SEHNR, CDR2 FQNEAQ, per germline (reference sequence). This CDR3 comprises 12 residues. Written as DNA, the CDR3 is TGTGCCAGCAGCTCCGTAAAAGAGACCCAGTACTTC. This codes for CASSSVKETQYF. Filled out from reference TRBV7-9 and TRBJ2-5, the complete variable domain reads DTGVSQNPRHKITKRGQNVTFRCDPISEHNRLYWYRQTLGQGPEFLTYFQNEAQLEKSRLLSDRFSAERPKGSFSTLEIQRTEQGDSAMYLCASSSVKETQYFGPGTRLLVL.

This chain uses TRBV5-4 with TRBJ2-1, with TRBD2 identical over 8 bases. This CDR3 is 15 amino acids long. Germline assignment: CDR1 SGHNT and CDR2 YYREEE (reference sequence). V trimming: 4 bases; J trimming: 5 bases; junction bases outside the gene matches: 8. The CDR3 loop is CASSPSRGDHNEQFF. The CDR3 bases are TGTGCCAGCAGCCCCTCGCGGGGGGACCACAATGAGCAGTTCTTC.